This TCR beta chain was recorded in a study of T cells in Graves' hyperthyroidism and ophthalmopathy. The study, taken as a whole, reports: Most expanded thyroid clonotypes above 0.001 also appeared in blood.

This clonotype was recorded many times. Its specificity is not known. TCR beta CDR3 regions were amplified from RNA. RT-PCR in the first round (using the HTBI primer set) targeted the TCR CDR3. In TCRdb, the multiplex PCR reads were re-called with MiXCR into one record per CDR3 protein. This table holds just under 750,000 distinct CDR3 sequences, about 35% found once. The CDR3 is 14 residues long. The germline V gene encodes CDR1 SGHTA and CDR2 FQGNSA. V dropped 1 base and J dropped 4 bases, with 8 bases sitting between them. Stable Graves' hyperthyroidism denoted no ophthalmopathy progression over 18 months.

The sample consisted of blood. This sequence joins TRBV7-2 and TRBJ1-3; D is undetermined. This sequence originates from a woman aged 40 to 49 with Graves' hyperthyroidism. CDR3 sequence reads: CASSLGSDGNTIYF. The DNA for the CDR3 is TGTGCCAGCAGCTTAGGGTCCGACGGAAACACCATATATTTT.